This T cell receptor beta chain originates from a study of identical twins. Trimming removed 7 bases at V and 5 bases at J, with 14 bases between. Germline V gene lookup returns CDR1 SNHLY and CDR2 FYNNEI. The CDR3 spans 13 residues. TCRdb redid the calling of the 5' RACE reads with MiXCR, one entry per CDR3 protein. The sample has about 790,000 distinct CDR3 sequences, roughly 18% seen once; the top ten hold roughly 14%. This sample also appeared in a second study, on T cells expressing NK-cell markers.

This chain joins TRBV2 and TRBJ2-5; D perhaps matches TRBD2 (6 bases). Sequenced sample: PBMCs. The TCR comes from a woman younger than 35 in good health. CDR3 sequence reads: CASTRLDGETQYF. In nucleotides, the CDR3 is TGTGCCAGCACCAGACTAGATGGGGAGACCCAGTACTTC.